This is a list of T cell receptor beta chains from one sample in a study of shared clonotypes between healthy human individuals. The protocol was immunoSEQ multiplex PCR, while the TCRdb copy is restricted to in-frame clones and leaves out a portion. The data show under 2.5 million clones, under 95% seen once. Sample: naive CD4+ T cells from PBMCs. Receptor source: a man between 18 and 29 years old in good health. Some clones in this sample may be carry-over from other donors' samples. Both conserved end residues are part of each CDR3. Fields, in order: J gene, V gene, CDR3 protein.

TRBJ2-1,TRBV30,CAWSGFSGYNEQFF
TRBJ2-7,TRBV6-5,CASSRSRRGSYEQYF
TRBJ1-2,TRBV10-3,CAITSDRATPILVGANYGYTF
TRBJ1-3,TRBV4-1,CASSQGAVSGSGNTIYF
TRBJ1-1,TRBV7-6,CASSPYAGTEAFF
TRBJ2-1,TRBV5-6,CASSDGGGSSNEQFF
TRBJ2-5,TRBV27,CASSSQGTSGRGETQYF
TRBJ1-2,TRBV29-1,CSVGSRTGVGYTF
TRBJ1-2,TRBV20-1,CSAFGPHTF
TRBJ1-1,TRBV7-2,CASSPEGTANTEAFF
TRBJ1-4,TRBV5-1,CASSLVAGTNEKLFF
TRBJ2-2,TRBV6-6,CASSFPGRNPGELFF
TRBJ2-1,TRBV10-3,CAISLVAAYNEQFF
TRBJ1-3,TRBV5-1,CASSLGLRNTIYF
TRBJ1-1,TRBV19,CASSSLPRGKLGTEAFF
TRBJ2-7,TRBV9,CARGQGRDEQYF
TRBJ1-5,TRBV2,CASRGTGLYQPQHF
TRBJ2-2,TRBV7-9,CASRTSIDTYTGELFF
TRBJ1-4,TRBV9,CASSVGRGGRLEKLFF
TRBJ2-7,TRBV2,CASSNPLRQSWEQYF
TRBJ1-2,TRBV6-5,CASSYGGRGPGYTF
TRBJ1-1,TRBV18,CASSWDRPSEAFF
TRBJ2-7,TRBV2,CASKGSGYEQYF
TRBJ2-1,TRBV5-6,CASSPSWRGRGNEQFF
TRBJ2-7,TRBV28,CAAGVGTSVGEQYF
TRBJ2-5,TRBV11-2,CASSLVMAQETQYF
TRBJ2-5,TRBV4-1,CASSQDLTTHVETQYF
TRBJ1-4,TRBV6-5,CASRRGGDEKLFF
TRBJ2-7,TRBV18,CASSTTGTESYEQYF
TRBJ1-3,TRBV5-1,CASSLDRDGNTIYF
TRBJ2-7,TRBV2,CASSEGGLGRAYEQYF
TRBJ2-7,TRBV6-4,CASSDLWAEQYF
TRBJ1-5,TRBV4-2,CASSPGTGPQPQHF
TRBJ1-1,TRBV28,CASSLPPGVTPNTEAFF
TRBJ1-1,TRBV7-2,CASSLETGNTEAFF
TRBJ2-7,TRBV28,CASRMGQNYEQYF
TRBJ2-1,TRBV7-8,CASSPWASSGGVSYNEQFF
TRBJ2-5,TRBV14,CASSPLAGGVETQYF
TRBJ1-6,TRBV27,CASSLGNGNYNSPLHF
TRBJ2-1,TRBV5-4,CASSLRRASYNEQFF
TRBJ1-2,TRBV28,CASSLTGVPNYGYTF
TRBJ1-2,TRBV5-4,CASSLGVADTYGYTF
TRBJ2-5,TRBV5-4,CASSTGGKETQYF
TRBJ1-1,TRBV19,CASSPYPDISEAFF
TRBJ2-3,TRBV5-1,CASSLVPAGVIRSGTDTQYF
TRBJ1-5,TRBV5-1,CASSLGGPPNQPQHF
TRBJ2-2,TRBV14,CASSQALYETTNTGELFF
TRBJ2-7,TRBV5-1,CASSPLTGGEGEQYF
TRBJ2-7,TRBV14,CATRNSGTYEQYF
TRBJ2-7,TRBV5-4,CASRRDREAYEQYF
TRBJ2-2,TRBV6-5,CASSYLHRQYSGELFF
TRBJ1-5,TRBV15,CATSRERGEGNQPQHF